This TCR beta chain emerged from a study of OX40 agonist ivuxolimab in advanced cancers. Study-wide background: Of mixed ages from roughly 23 to 85 and averaging approximately 60 years, the group was roughly 83% male.

Libraries were prepared by immunoSEQ multiplex PCR; TCRdb keeps only in-frame clonotypes and omits some of them. Found here are 100,000 to 150,000 clones, just over 90% of them singletons; the top ten hold roughly 1.1%. Study findings and constraints: The mean number of expanded clones was higher in CD8+ T cells than in CD4+.

The germline gives CDR1 MDHEN, CDR2 SYDVKM. V trimming: 5 bases; J trimming: 0 bases; junction bases outside the gene matches: 2. The CDR3 runs to 14 residues. As regards this clone: Its cognate antigen is unknown.

The chain carries TRBV28 and TRBJ2-3, with 7 bases matching TRBD2. This sequence originates from an adult with an advanced solid tumor such as melanoma, head and neck, liver or kidney cancer. Here the sequenced sample was CD4+ or CD8+ T cells sorted from blood, taken in a trial of the OX40 agonist ivuxolimab. CDR3 residues: CASSGSGSTDTQYF. CDR3 DNA: TGTGCCAGCAGTGGTAGCGGGAGCACAGATACGCAGTATTTT.